These T cell receptor beta chains were read from a single sample in a study of molecular identifiers for immune sequencing clone quantification. TCRdb redid the calling of the PCR reads with MiXCR, one entry per CDR3 protein. Of tens of thousands of distinct CDR3 sequences listed, around 18% are singletons. Sequenced input: naive CD8+ T cells from blood, with Jurkat cell RNA spiked in. Every receptor here comes from a human donor in good health. Some libraries in this study had Jurkat cell RNA spiked in. CDR3s include the opening cysteine and the closing phenylalanine or tryptophan. D genes are given only for firm matches. Some rows mark clone size as missing; the rest say once, few, many or name a class of expanded clone.

D: TRBD2; size: few; V: TRBV20-1; J: TRBJ2-7; length: 15; DNA: TGCAGTGCTCGACTAGCGGGAGGACTGAACTACGAGCAGTACTTC; CDR3: CSARLAGGLNYEQYF
D: TRBD2; size: many; V: TRBV15; J: TRBJ2-1; length: 15; DNA: TGTGCCACCAGCAGAGCGGGAGGAGGGTACAATGAGCAGTTCTTC; CDR3: CATSRAGGGYNEQFF
D: TRBD2; size: many; V: TRBV28; J: TRBJ2-5; length: 14; DNA: TGTGCCAGCAGTTTTGGAGCGGGAGCGCAGACCCAGTACTTC; CDR3: CASSFGAGAQTQYF
D: .; size: medium-sized; V: TRBV14; J: TRBJ2-5; length: 13; DNA: TGTGCCAGCAGCCGTTGGGATGGCGAGACCCAGTACTTC; CDR3: CASSRWDGETQYF
D: TRBD2; size: many; V: TRBV4-1; J: TRBJ2-7; length: 14; DNA: TGCGCCAGCAGCCACGGGACTAGCGGCTACGAGCAGTACTTC; CDR3: CASSHGTSGYEQYF
D: .; size: many; V: TRBV6-5; J: TRBJ2-3; length: 13; DNA: TGTGCCAGCATCGGGGTTTCGGGCTATACGCAGTATTTT; CDR3: CASIGVSGYTQYF
D: TRBD1; size: many; V: TRBV7-2; J: TRBJ2-7; length: 15; DNA: TGTGCCAGCAGCTTAACCCCAGGGGGCTCACACGAGCAGTACTTC; CDR3: CASSLTPGGSHEQYF
D: .; size: many; V: TRBV20-1; J: TRBJ1-4; length: 14; DNA: TGCAGTGCTAGAGATTTGGTGGAGAATGAAAAACTGTTTTTT; CDR3: CSARDLVENEKLFF
D: .; size: .; V: TRBV29-1; J: TRBJ2-2; length: 13; DNA: TGCAGCGTTGAGGGCAGAAACACCGGGGAGCTGTTTTTT; CDR3: CSVEGRNTGELFF
D: TRBD1; size: many; V: TRBV6-5; J: TRBJ1-2; length: 14; DNA: TGTGCCAGCAGTTACTCGGGACAGGGGGTTGGCTACACCTTC; CDR3: CASSYSGQGVGYTF
D: .; size: medium-sized; V: TRBV12-3/TRBV12-4; J: TRBJ2-7; length: 14; DNA: TGTGCCAGCAGTTTAGGACTAGGGTCCTACGAGCAGTACTTC; CDR3: CASSLGLGSYEQYF
D: TRBD2; size: many; V: TRBV5-6; J: TRBJ2-1; length: 13; DNA: TGTGCCAGCAGCTCAGCGGGACACAATGAGCAGTTCTTC; CDR3: CASSSAGHNEQFF
D: .; size: .; V: TRBV5-4; J: TRBJ2-3; length: 13; DNA: TGTGCCAGCAGCTTATGGGACACAGATACGCAGTATTTT; CDR3: CASSLWDTDTQYF
D: .; size: many; V: TRBV28; J: TRBJ2-5; length: 14; DNA: TGTGCCAGCAGGAGCTTCGGGGACCAAGAGACCCAGTACTTC; CDR3: CASRSFGDQETQYF
D: .; size: many; V: TRBV13; J: TRBJ2-7; length: 12; DNA: TGTGCCAGCAGTCCCTCCTCCTACGAGCAGTACTTC; CDR3: CASSPSSYEQYF
D: .; size: .; V: TRBV28; J: TRBJ2-7; length: 11; DNA: TGTGCCAGCAATGACCCAACCGAGCAGTACTTC; CDR3: CASNDPTEQYF
D: TRBD1; size: many; V: TRBV19; J: TRBJ2-7; length: 15; DNA: TGTGCCAGTAGTATCTTTCCGGACAGGGTCTACGAGCAGTACTTC; CDR3: CASSIFPDRVYEQYF
D: .; size: many; V: TRBV4-3; J: TRBJ2-7; length: 14; DNA: TGCGCCAGCAGCCAAGGGGGGGAAGGCTACGAGCAGTACTTC; CDR3: CASSQGGEGYEQYF
D: .; size: .; V: TRBV29-1; J: TRBJ2-2; length: 13; DNA: TGCAGCGTTTCATGGGGCTGGGCCGGGGAGCTGTTTTTT; CDR3: CSVSWGWAGELFF
D: TRBD2; size: many; V: TRBV9; J: TRBJ2-1; length: 14; DNA: TGTGCCAGCGACCTAGCGGGGGAAAGGAATGAGCAGTTCTTC; CDR3: CASDLAGERNEQFF
D: .; size: many; V: TRBV9; J: TRBJ2-1; length: 14; DNA: TGTGCCAGCAGCGTAGGCGAACCCCCCTATGAGCAGTTCTTC; CDR3: CASSVGEPPYEQFF
D: .; size: many; V: TRBV9; J: TRBJ2-2; length: 11; DNA: TGTGCCAGCAGCGTTCCCGGGGAGCTGTTTTTT; CDR3: CASSVPGELFF
D: .; size: few; V: TRBV13; J: TRBJ2-1; length: 11; DNA: TGTGCCAGCACCATAAACAATGAGCAGTTCTTC; CDR3: CASTINNEQFF
D: .; size: .; V: TRBV5-1; J: TRBJ2-6; length: 14; DNA: TGCGCCAGCAGCTTGTACTCTGGGGCCAACGTCCTGACTTTC; CDR3: CASSLYSGANVLTF
D: .; size: medium-sized; V: TRBV4-2; J: TRBJ2-7; length: 14; DNA: TGTGCCAGCAGCCAAGGACAGTACTCCTACGAGCAGTACTTC; CDR3: CASSQGQYSYEQYF
D: .; size: many; V: TRBV7-6; J: TRBJ2-2; length: 17; DNA: TGTGCCAGCAGCTTAACGCCGGGACTGGCACACACCGGGGAGCTGTTTTTT; CDR3: CASSLTPGLAHTGELFF
D: TRBD2; size: many; V: TRBV19; J: TRBJ2-1; length: 19; DNA: TGTGCCAGTAGTATAGTCGGTGGGGAAGCGGGAGCTTTTTACAATGAGCAGTTCTTC; CDR3: CASSIVGGEAGAFYNEQFF
D: TRBD2; size: many; V: TRBV29-1; J: TRBJ2-3; length: 17; DNA: TGCAGCGTTGGTGTAGCGGGCATACCTACTAGCACAGATACGCAGTATTTT; CDR3: CSVGVAGIPTSTDTQYF
D: .; size: many; V: TRBV6-5; J: TRBJ2-1; length: 17; DNA: TGTGCCAGCAGTTACTCGACTTCGGAGCGGACTGGGGGTGAGCAGTTCTTC; CDR3: CASSYSTSERTGGEQFF
D: TRBD1; size: many; V: TRBV5-1; J: TRBJ2-5; length: 15; DNA: TGCGCCAGCAACTACCCCGGACAGGGACAAGAGACCCAGTACTTC; CDR3: CASNYPGQGQETQYF
D: .; size: .; V: TRBV7-9; J: TRBJ2-4; length: 15; DNA: TGTGCCAGCAGCTTAGCCTGGGGGGCCAAAAACATTCAGTACTTC; CDR3: CASSLAWGAKNIQYF
D: TRBD1; size: few; V: TRBV27; J: TRBJ1-5; length: 14; DNA: TGTGCCAGCAGTAGACAGGGTTGGGATCAGCCCCAGCATTTT; CDR3: CASSRQGWDQPQHF
D: TRBD2; size: .; V: TRBV6-2/TRBV6-3; J: TRBJ2-1; length: 16; DNA: TGTGCCAGCAGTTACCCCCCTGCGGGAGCTCACAATGAGCAGTTCTTC; CDR3: CASSYPPAGAHNEQFF
D: TRBD1; size: few; V: TRBV29-1; J: TRBJ2-1; length: 12; DNA: TGCAGCGTTGGGGCAGGGGGCAATGAGCAGTTCTTC; CDR3: CSVGAGGNEQFF
D: .; size: many; V: TRBV27; J: TRBJ1-1; length: 12; DNA: TGTGCCAGCAGTCCCCCTGGGCTTGAAGCTTTCTTT; CDR3: CASSPPGLEAFF
D: TRBD2; size: .; V: TRBV9; J: TRBJ2-7; length: 15; DNA: TGTGCCAGCAGCGTAGGGTCTAGCGGCGCCTACGAGCAGTACTTC; CDR3: CASSVGSSGAYEQYF
D: .; size: many; V: TRBV6-5; J: TRBJ1-2; length: 16; DNA: TGTGCCAGCAGTTACTCGAGGGGGGGATGGGGCTATGGCTACACCTTC; CDR3: CASSYSRGGWGYGYTF
D: .; size: .; V: TRBV5-5; J: TRBJ2-7; length: 14; DNA: TGTGCCAGCAGCGGCGGGTCCCGGTGGTACGAGCAGTACTTC; CDR3: CASSGGSRWYEQYF
D: .; size: many; V: TRBV7-9; J: TRBJ2-3; length: 16; DNA: TGTGCCAGCAGCTTAACACAGGCATTTCGCACAGATACGCAGTATTTT; CDR3: CASSLTQAFRTDTQYF
D: .; size: .; V: TRBV7-9; J: TRBJ2-1; length: 12; DNA: TGTGCCAGCCAGGACGGGGTCAATGAGCAGTTCTTC; CDR3: CASQDGVNEQFF
D: .; size: many; V: TRBV28; J: TRBJ2-7; length: 13; DNA: TGTGCCACCAAGACACCGAGCTCCTACGAGCAGTACTTC; CDR3: CATKTPSSYEQYF
D: .; size: few; V: TRBV28; J: TRBJ2-3; length: 13; DNA: TGTGCCAGCAGTTTAGGAGGGATAGATACGCAGTATTTT; CDR3: CASSLGGIDTQYF
D: .; size: many; V: TRBV7-9; J: TRBJ2-1; length: 16; DNA: TGTGCCAGCAGCTTAGTAGCAGGGGCAATCTCCAATGAGCAGTTCTTC; CDR3: CASSLVAGAISNEQFF
D: .; size: many; V: TRBV4-1; J: TRBJ2-1; length: 13; DNA: TGCGCCAGCAGCCAAGCGGGAGCTTTTGAGCAGTTCTTC; CDR3: CASSQAGAFEQFF
D: .; size: many; V: TRBV20-1; J: TRBJ2-2; length: 15; DNA: TGCAGTGCATCATCCGGGACGGCTATCTCCGGGGAGCTGTTTTTT; CDR3: CSASSGTAISGELFF
D: TRBD1; size: many; V: TRBV15; J: TRBJ2-7; length: 16; DNA: TGTGCCACCAGCAGAGACGGGGCCGGCCGGAGACAGGGCTACTACTTC; CDR3: CATSRDGAGRRQGYYF